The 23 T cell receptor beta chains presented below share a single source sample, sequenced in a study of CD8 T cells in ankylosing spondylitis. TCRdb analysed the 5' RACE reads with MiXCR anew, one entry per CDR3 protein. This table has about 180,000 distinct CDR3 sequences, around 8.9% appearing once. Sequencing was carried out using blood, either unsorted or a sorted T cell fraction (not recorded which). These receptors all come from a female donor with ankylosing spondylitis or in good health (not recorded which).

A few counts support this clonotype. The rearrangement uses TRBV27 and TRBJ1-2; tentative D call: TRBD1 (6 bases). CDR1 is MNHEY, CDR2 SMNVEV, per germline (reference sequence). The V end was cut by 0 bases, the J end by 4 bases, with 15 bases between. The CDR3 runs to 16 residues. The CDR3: CASSLSRGREPYGYTF. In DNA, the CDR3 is TGTGCCAGCAGTTTATCGAGGGGGAGGGAGCCCTATGGCTACACCTTC.

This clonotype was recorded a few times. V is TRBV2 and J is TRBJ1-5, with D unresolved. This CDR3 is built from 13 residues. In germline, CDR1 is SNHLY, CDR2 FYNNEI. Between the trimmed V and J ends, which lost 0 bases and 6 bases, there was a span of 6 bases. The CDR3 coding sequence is TGTGCCAGCAGTGAAGCCGTGAGTCAGCCCCAGCATTTT. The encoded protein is CASSEAVSQPQHF.

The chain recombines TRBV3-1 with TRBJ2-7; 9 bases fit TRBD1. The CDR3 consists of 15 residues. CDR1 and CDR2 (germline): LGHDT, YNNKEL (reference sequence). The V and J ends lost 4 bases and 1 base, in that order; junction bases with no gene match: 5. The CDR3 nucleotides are TGTGCCAGCAGCCCGGGACAGGGTCTTTCCTACGAGCAGTACTTC. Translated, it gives CASSPGQGLSYEQYF.

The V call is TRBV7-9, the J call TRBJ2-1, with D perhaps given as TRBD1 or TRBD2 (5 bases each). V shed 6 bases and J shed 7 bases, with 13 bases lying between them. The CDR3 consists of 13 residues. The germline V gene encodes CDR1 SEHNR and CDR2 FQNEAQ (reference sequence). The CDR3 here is CASRQKGRNEQFF. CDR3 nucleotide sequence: TGTGCCAGCAGGCAGAAGGGACGGAATGAGCAGTTCTTC.

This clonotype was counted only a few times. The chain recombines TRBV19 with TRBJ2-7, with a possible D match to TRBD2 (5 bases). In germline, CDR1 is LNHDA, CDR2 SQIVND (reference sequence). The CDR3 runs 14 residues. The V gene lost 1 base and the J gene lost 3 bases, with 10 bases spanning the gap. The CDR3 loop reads CASSIGSGSYEQYF. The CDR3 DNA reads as TGTGCCAGTAGTATAGGCAGCGGCAGCTACGAGCAGTACTTC.

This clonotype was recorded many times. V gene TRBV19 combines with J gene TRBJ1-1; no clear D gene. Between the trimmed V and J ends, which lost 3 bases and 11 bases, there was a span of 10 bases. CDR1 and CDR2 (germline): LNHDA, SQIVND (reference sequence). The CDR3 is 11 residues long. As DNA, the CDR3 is TGTGCCAGTAGTATTAAGAGGGAGGCTTTCTTT. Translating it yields CASSIKREAFF.

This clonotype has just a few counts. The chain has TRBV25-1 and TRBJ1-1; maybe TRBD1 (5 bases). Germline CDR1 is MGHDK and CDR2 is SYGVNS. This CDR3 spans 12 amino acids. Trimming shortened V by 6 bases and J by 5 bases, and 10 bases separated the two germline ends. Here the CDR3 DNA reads TGTGCCAGCAGGGAGACAGCAACTGAAGCTTTCTTT. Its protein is CASRETATEAFF.

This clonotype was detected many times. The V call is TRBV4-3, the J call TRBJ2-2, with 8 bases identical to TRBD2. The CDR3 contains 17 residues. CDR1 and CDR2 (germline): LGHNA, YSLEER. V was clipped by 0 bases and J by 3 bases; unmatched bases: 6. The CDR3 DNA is TGCGCCAGCAGCCAAGAGGGAGCGGGAGAAGACACCGGGGAGCTGTTTTTT. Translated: CASSQEGAGEDTGELFF.

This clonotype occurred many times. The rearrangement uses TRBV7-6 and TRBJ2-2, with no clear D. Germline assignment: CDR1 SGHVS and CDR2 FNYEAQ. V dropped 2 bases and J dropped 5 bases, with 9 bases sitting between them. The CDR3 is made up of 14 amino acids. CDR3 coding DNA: TGTGCCAGCAGCTTAAGGGTCGGGACCGGGGAGCTGTTTTTT. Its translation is CASSLRVGTGELFF. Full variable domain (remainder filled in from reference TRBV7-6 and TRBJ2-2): GAGVSQSPRYKVTKRGQDVALRCDPISGHVSLYWYRQALGQGPEFLTYFNYEAQQDKSGLPNDRFSAERPEGSISTLTIQRTEQRDSAMYRCASSLRVGTGELFFGEGSRLTVL.

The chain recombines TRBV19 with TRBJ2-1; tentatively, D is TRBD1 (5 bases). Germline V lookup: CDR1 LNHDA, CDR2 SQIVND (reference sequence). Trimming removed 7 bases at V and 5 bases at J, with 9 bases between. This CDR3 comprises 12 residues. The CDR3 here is CASNYRHNEQFF. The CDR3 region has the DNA TGTGCCAGTAACTACAGGCACAATGAGCAGTTCTTC.

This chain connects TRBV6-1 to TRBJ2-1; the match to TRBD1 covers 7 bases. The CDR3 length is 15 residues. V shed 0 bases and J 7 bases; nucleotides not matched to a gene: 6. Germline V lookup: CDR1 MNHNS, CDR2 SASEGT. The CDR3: CASSEAATGRNEQFF. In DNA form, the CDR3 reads TGTGCCAGCAGTGAAGCTGCGACAGGGCGGAATGAGCAGTTCTTC.

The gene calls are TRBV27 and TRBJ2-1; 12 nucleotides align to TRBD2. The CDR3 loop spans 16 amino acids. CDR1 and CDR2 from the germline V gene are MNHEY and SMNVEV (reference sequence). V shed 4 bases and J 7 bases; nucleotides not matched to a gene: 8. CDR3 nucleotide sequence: TGTGCCAGCAGTTCAGGGACTAGCGGGTTCTATAATGAGCAGTTCTTC. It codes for CASSSGTSGFYNEQFF.

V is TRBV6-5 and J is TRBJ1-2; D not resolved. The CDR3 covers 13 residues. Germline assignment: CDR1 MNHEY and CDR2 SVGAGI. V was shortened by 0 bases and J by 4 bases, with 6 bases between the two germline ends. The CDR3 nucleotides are TGTGCCAGCAGTTACTCAGGGTTCTATGGCTACACCTTC. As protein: CASSYSGFYGYTF.

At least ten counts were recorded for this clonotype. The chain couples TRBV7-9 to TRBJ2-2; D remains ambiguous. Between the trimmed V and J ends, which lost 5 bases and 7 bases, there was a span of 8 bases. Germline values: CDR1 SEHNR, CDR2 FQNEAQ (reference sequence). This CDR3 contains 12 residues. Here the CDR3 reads CASSPLSGELFF. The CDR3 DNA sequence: TGTGCCAGCAGCCCTCTTAGCGGGGAGCTGTTTTTT.

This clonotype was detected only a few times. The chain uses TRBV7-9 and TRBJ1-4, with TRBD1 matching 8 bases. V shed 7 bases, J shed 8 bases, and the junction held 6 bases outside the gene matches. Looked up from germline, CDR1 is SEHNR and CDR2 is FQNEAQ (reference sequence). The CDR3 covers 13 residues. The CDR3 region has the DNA TGTGCCAGCACCACAGGGGGTGTCGAAAAACTGTTTTTT. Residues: CASTTGGVEKLFF. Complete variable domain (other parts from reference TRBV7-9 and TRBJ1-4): DTGVSQNPRHKITKRGQNVTFRCDPISEHNRLYWYRQTLGQGPEFLTYFQNEAQLEKSRLLSDRFSAERPKGSFSTLEIQRTEQGDSAMYLCASTTGGVEKLFFGSGTQLSVL.

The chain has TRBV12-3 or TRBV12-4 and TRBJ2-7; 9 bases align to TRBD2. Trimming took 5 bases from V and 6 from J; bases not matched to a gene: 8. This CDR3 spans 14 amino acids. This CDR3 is CASSLIGTSSEQYF. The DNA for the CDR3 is TGTGCCAGCAGTCTCATCGGGACTAGCAGCGAGCAGTACTTC.

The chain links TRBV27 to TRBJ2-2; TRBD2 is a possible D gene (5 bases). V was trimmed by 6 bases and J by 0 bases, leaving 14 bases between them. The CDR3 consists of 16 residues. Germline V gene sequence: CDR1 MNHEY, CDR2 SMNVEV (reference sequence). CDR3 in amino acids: CASSSQSGPNTGELFF. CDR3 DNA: TGTGCCAGCAGCTCCCAAAGCGGTCCGAACACCGGGGAGCTGTTTTTT.

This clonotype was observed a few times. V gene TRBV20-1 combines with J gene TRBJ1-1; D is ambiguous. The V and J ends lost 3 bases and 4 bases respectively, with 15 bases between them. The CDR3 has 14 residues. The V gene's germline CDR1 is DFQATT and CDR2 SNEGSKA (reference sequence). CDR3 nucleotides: TGCAGTGCTAGGGTGGTGAGTGGCGGCACTGAAGCTTTCTTT. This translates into CSARVVSGGTEAFF.

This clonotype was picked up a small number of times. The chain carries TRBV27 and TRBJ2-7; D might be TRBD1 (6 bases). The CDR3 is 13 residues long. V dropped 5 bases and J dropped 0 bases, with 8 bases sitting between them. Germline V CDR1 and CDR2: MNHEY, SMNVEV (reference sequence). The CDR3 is CASSQTGSYEQYF. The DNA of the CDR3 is TGTGCCAGCAGTCAGACAGGCTCCTACGAGCAGTACTTC.

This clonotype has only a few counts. This CDR3 reads CASSLASGNEQFF. The CDR3 nucleotides are TGCGCCAGCAGCTTGGCTAGCGGGAATGAGCAGTTCTTC. This chain uses TRBV5-1 with TRBJ2-1, with 8 bases fitting TRBD2. Trimming at V came to 0 bases and at J to 7 bases, leaving 0 bases not matched to a gene. Germline V gene sequence: CDR1 SGHRS, CDR2 YFSETQ. This CDR3 comprises 13 residues.

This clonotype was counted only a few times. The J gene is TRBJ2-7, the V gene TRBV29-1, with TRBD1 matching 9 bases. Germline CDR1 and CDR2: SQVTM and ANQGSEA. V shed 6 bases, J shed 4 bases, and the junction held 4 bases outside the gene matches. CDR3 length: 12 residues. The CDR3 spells CSVRQGGYEQYF. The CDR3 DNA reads TGCAGCGTACGACAGGGGGGATACGAGCAGTACTTC.

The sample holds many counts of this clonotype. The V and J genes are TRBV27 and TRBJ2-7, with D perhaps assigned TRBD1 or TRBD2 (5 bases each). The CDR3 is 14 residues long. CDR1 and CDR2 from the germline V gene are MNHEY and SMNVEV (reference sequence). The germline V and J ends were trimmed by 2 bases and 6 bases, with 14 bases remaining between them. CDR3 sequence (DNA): TGTGCCAGCAGTTTACCCGGGGCAAGCAGCGAGCAGTACTTC. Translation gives CASSLPGASSEQYF.

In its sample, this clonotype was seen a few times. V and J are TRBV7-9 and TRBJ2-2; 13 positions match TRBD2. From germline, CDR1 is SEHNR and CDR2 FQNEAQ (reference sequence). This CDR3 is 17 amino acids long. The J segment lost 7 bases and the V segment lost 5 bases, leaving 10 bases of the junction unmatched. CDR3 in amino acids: CASSTQLAGGRIGELFF. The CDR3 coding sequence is TGTGCCAGCAGCACACAACTAGCGGGAGGGCGTATCGGGGAGCTGTTTTTT.